The clone carrying this T cell receptor (beta chain) has just a few counts. Its target is not known. With 0 bases clipped from V and 7 bases from J, the junction kept 2 bases outside the gene matches. The CDR3 runs 14 residues. The germline gives CDR1 SGHTA, CDR2 FQGTGA. This sample was taken from a study of T cells after yellow fever vaccination. Findings of the study overall: Subsequent to the booster, the majority of primary-vaccination clones reappeared (96% CD4, 85% to 90% CD8). Sorted repertoires could include abundant contaminating clonotypes from bulk cells. A minor fraction of clonotypes spanned both CD4 and CD8 compartments.

Each CDR3 protein is one row after TCRdb ran MiXCR on the 5' RACE reads. The sample shows about 340,000 distinct CDR3 sequences, around 12% of them seen only once. The chain couples TRBV7-3 to TRBJ2-2; 7 bases are a match to TRBD1. The sequence came from a man in his late teens or twenties who received the YFV17D yellow fever vaccine. The sequencing used CD4+ T cells sorted from PBMCs, collected 15 days after the yellow fever booster vaccination. The CDR3 sequence is CASSLTGGFGELFF. CDR3 sequence (DNA): TGTGCCAGCAGCTTAACAGGGGGCTTCGGGGAGCTGTTTTTT.